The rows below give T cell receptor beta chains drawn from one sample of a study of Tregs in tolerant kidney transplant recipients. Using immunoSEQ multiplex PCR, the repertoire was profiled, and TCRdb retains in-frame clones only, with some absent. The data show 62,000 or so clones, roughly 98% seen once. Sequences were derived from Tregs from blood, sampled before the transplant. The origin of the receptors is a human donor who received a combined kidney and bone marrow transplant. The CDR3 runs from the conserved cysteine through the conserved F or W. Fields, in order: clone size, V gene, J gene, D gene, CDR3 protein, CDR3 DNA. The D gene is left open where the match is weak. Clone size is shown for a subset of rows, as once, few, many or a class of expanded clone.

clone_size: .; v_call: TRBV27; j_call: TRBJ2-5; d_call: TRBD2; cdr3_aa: CASSLRPGLGQETQYF; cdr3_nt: TGTGCCAGCAGCCTTCGACCGGGACTAGGGCAAGAGACCCAGTACTTC
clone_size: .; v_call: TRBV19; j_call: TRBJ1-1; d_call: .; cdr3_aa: CASSIDRDTKAFF; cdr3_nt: TGTGCCAGTAGTATAGACAGGGACACTAAAGCTTTCTTT
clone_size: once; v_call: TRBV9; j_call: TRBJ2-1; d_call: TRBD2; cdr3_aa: CASSPGTSSYNEQFF; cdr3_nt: TGTGCCAGCAGCCCGGGGACTAGCTCCTACAATGAGCAGTTCTTC
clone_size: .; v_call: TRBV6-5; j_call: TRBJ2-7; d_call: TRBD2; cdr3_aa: CATSRDYTYEQYF; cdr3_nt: TGTGCCACCTCCCGGGACTATACCTACGAGCAGTACTTC
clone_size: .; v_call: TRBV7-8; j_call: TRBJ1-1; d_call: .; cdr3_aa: CASSLTPFTEAFF; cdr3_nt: TGTGCCAGCAGCTTAACACCATTCACTGAAGCTTTCTTT
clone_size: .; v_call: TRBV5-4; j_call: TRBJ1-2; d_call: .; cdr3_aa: CASSLGQFVNYTF; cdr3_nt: TGTGCCAGCAGCTTGGGTCAGTTTGTGAACTACACCTTC
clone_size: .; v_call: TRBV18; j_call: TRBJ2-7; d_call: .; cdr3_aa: CASSPISREHEQYF; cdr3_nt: TGTGCCAGCTCACCAATCTCCAGGGAACACGAGCAGTACTTC
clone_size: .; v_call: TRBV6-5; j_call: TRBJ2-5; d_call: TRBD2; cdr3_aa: CASRRTSGGWQTQYF; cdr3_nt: TGTGCCAGCAGACGGACTAGCGGGGGTTGGCAGACCCAGTACTTC
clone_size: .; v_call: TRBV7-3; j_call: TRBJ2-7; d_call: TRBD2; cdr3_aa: CASSLTPYLSREGNEQYF; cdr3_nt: TGTGCCAGCAGCTTAACTCCCTATTTGTCCCGGGAGGGCAACGAGCAGTACTTC
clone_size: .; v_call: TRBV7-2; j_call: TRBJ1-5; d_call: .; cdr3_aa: CASSLASGTPSNQPQHF; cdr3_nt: TGTGCCAGCAGCTTAGCGTCCGGGACTCCTAGCAATCAGCCCCAGCATTTT
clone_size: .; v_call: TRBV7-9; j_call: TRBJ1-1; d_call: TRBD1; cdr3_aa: CASSAKTGTNTEAFF; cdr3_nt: TGTGCCAGCAGCGCCAAGACAGGGACGAACACTGAAGCTTTCTTT
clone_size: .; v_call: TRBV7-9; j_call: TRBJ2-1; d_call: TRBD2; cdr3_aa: CASTGTSGRAYNEQFF; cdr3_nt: TGTGCCAGCACCGGGACTAGCGGGAGGGCCTACAATGAGCAGTTCTTC
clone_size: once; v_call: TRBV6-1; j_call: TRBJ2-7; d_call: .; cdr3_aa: CASSLGTYEQYF; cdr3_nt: TGTGCCAGCTCCCTCGGGACCTACGAGCAGTACTTC
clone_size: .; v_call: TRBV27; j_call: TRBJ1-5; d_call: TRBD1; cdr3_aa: CAHNLQGSNQPQHF; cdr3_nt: TGTGCCCACAACCTACAGGGGAGCAATCAGCCCCAGCATTTT
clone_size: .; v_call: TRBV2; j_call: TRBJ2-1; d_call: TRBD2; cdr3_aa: CASRGLAVYNEQFF; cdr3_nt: TGTGCCAGCAGGGGACTAGCGGTTTACAATGAGCAGTTCTTC
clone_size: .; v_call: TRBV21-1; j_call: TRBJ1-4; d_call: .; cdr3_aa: CASSASGTGNEKLFF; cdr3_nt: TGTGCCAGCAGCGCCTCAGGGACAGGGAATGAAAAACTGTTTTTT
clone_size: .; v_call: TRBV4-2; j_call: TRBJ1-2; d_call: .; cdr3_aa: CASSQDQSGGYYGYTF; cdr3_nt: TGTGCCAGCAGCCAAGATCAATCAGGTGGATACTATGGCTACACCTTC
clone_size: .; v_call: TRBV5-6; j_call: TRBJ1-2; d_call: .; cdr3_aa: CASSLAGIDGYTF; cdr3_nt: TGTGCCAGCAGCTTAGCGGGGATTGATGGCTACACCTTC
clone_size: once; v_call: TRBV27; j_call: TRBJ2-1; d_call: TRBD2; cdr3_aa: CASSPKPPGLAGSGEQFF; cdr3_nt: TGTGCCAGCAGTCCCAAACCCCCGGGACTAGCGGGGAGCGGTGAGCAGTTCTTC
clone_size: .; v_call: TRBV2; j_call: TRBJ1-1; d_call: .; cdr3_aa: CASSRMPRPGLTLNHAEAFF; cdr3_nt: TGTGCCAGCAGTCGAATGCCCCGTCCAGGGCTTACCCTAAACCACGCTGAAGCTTTCTTT
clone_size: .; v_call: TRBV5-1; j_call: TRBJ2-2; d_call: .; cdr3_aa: CASSYQATGELFF; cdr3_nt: TGCGCCAGCAGCTATCAGGCCACCGGGGAGCTGTTTTTT
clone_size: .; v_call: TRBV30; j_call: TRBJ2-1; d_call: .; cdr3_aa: CAWSTSYYNEQFF; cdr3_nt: TGTGCCTGGAGTACTTCGTACTACAATGAGCAGTTCTTC
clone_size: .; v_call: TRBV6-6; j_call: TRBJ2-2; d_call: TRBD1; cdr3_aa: CASRTPGGHGELFF; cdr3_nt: TGTGCCAGCAGAACCCCAGGGGGCCACGGGGAGCTGTTTTTT
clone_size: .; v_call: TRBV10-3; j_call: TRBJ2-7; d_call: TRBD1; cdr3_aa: CAVSPGQANYEQYF; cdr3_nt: TGTGCCGTTTCACCGGGACAGGCGAACTACGAGCAGTACTTC
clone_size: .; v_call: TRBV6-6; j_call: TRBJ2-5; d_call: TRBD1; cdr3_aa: CASSLGQKPYF; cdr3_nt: TGTGCCAGCAGTTTGGGACAGAAACCCTACTTC
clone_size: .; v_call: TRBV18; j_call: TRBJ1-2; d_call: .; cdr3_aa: CASSPGSPQNGYTF; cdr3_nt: TGTGCCAGCTCACCTGGCTCGCCACAAAATGGCTACACCTTC
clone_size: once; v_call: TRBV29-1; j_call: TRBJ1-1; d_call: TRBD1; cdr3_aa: CSVGTVTEAFF; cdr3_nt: TGCAGCGTAGGGACAGTCACTGAAGCTTTCTTT
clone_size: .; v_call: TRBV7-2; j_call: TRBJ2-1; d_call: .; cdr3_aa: CASSLDRHNEQFF; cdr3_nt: TGTGCCAGCAGCTTAGACAGACACAATGAGCAGTTCTTC
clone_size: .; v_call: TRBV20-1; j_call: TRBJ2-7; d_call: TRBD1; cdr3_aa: CSARQGVEQYF; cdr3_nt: TGCAGTGCTAGACAGGGGGTCGAGCAGTACTTC
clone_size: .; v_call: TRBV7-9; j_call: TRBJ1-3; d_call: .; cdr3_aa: CASSLGWAGAGNTIYF; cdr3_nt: TGTGCCAGCAGCTTAGGATGGGCAGGGGCTGGAAACACCATATATTTT
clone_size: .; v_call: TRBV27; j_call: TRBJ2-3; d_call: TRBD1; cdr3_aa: CASSSRQGPSDTDTQYF; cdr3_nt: TGTGCCAGCAGTTCCCGACAGGGACCATCGGACACAGATACGCAGTATTTT
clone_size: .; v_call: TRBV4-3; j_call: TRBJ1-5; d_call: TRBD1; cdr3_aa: CASSQDAGTGNQPQHF; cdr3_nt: TGCGCCAGCAGCCAAGATGCCGGGACAGGAAATCAGCCCCAGCATTTT
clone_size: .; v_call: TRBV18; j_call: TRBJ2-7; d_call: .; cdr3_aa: CASSPRGSYEQYF; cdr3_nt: TGTGCCAGCTCACCCCGGGGCTCCTACGAGCAGTACTTC
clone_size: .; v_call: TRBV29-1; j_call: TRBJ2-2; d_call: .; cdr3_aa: CSVDPTGTNTGELFF; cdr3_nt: TGCAGCGTGGATCCCACAGGGACGAACACCGGGGAGCTGTTTTTT
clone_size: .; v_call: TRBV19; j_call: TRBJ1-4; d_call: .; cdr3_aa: CASSLDRITEKLFF; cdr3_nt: TGTGCCAGTAGTCTTGACAGGATCACTGAAAAACTGTTTTTT
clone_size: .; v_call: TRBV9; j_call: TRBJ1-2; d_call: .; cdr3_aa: CASSVATDTVYTF; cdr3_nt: TGTGCCAGCAGCGTAGCGACAGACACCGTATACACCTTC
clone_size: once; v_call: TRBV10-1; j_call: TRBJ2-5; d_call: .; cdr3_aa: CASSEGGQGQETQYF; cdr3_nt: TGCGCCAGCAGTGAGGGAGGGCAGGGACAAGAGACCCAGTACTTC
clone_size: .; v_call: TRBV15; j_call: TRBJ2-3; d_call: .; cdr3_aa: CATSRFQASSSDTQYF; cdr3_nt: TGTGCCACCAGCAGATTTCAAGCGAGTAGCTCAGATACGCAGTATTTT
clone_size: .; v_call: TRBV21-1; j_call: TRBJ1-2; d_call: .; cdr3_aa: CASSLGHSKNGYTF; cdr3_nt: TGTGCCAGCAGCCTGGGACACTCGAAAAATGGCTACACCTTC
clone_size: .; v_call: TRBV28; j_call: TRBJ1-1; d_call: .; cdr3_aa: CASSLSGSYMNTEAFF; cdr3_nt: TGTGCCAGCAGTTTAAGTGGCAGTTACATGAACACTGAAGCTTTCTTT
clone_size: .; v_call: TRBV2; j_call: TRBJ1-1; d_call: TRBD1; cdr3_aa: CASSKGQVNTEAFF; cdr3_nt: TGTGCCAGCAGTAAGGGACAGGTGAACACTGAAGCTTTCTTT
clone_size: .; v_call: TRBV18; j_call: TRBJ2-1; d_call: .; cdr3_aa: CASSTTPDNEQFF; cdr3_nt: TGTGCCAGCTCAACCACACCCGACAATGAGCAGTTCTTC
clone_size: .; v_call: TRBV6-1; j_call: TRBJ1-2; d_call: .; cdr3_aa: CASTKRGSDYGYTF; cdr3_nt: TGTGCCAGCACCAAGCGTGGGTCTGACTATGGCTACACCTTC
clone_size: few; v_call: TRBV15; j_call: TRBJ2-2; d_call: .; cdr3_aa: CATTRSNTGELFF; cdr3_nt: TGTGCCACCACTCGGTCGAACACCGGGGAGCTGTTTTTT
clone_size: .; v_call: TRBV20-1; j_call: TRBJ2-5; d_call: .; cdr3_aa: CSTNTGETQYF; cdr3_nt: TGCAGTACGAATACGGGGGAGACCCAGTACTTC
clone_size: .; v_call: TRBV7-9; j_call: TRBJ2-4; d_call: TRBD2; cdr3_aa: CASSQALTSGRAAKNIQYF; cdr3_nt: TGTGCCAGCAGCCAAGCCCTTACTAGCGGGAGGGCCGCCAAAAACATTCAGTACTTC
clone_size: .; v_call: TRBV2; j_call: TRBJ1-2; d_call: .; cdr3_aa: CASTVRSGYTF; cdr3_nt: TGTGCCAGCACCGTTCGAAGCGGCTACACCTTC
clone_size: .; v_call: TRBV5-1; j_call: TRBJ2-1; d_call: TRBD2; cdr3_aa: CASSPGTTYSYNEQFF; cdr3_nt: TGCGCCAGCAGCCCGGGGACTACCTACTCCTACAATGAGCAGTTCTTC
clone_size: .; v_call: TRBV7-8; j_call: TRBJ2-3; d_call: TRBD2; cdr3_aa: CASSRRTSFGGVRADTQYF; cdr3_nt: TGTGCCAGCAGCCGTCGGACCTCCTTTGGGGGGGTGAGGGCAGATACGCAGTATTTT
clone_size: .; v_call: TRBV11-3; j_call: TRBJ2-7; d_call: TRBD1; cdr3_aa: CASSLDRGRQEQYF; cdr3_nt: TGTGCCAGCAGCCTCGACAGGGGACGGCAAGAGCAGTACTTC
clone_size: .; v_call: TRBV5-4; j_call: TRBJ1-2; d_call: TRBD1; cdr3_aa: CASSSGTGLHGYTF; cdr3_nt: TGTGCCAGCAGCTCCGGGACAGGGTTACATGGCTACACCTTC
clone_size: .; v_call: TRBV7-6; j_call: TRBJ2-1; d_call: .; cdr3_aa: CASSLNRDTGEQFF; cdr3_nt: TGTGCCAGCAGCTTAAATCGGGATACGGGTGAGCAGTTCTTC
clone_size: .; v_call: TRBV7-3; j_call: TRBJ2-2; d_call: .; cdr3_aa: CASSLNRVGNTGELFF; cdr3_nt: TGTGCCAGCAGCCTGAACAGGGTGGGGAACACCGGGGAGCTGTTTTTT
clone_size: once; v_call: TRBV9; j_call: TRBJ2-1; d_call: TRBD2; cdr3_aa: CASSSNLAGGTYNEQFF; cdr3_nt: TGTGCCAGCAGCTCAAATCTAGCGGGAGGGACCTACAATGAGCAGTTCTTC
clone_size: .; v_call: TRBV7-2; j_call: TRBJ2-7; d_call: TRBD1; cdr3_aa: CASSLVVGQGSEQYF; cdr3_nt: TGTGCCAGCAGCTTGGTTGTCGGACAGGGCTCCGAGCAGTACTTC
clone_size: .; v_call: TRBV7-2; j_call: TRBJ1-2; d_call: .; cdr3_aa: CASSPRRGYGYTF; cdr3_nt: TGTGCCAGCAGCCCCCGTAGAGGCTATGGCTACACCTTC
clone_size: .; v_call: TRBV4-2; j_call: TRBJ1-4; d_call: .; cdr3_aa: CASSQGGLSNEKLFF; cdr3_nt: TGTGCCAGCAGCCAAGGAGGACTCAGTAATGAAAAACTGTTTTTT